What follows describes a single TCR beta chain. The ends were cut back, 6 bases at V and 0 bases at J, with 11 bases in the middle. CDR3 length: 14 amino acids. In germline, CDR1 is MNHEY, CDR2 SVGAGI. The sample comes from a study of blood T cell repertoires in COVID-19. TCRdb keeps only in-frame clones here, not all; method: immunoSEQ multiplex PCR. The table has 150,000 to 200,000 clones, approximately 80% seen once. The receptor was isolated from a woman aged 35 to 49 with COVID-19, enrolled during active disease. Sequencing was done on a sample of peripheral blood. The chain couples TRBV6-5 to TRBJ1-1; D possibly corresponds to TRBD1 (6 bases). The CDR3: CASRSDRLNTEAFF. The CDR3 nucleotides are TGTGCCAGCAGATCCGACAGGTTGAACACTGAAGCTTTCTTT.